The entry below gives a single TCR beta chain sequence along with its context. The antigen is not known. TCRdb itself ran the 5' RACE reads through MiXCR, one entry per CDR3 protein. The table lists thousands of distinct CDR3 sequences, approximately 55% of them singletons, with over 2.5% in the top ten. The ends were cut back, 0 bases at V and 7 bases at J, with 14 bases in the middle. The germline CDR1 and CDR2 sequences are SGHRS and YFSETQ. This CDR3 region has 15 residues. CD25-based Treg depletion was applied to purified naive CD4+ T cells. General study points: Tumor Tregs overlapped most with tumor, then blood, naive CD4+ cells. The larger-cohort validation was restricted to a single TCR beta V-J rearrangement rather than whole repertoires.

The TCR comes from a female donor with breast cancer. The material sequenced was naive CD4+ T cells sorted from a lymph node. Regarding subset: naive CD4+ T cells, CD4+CD45RA+CD25-. The V and J genes are TRBV5-1 and TRBJ2-1, with D possibly matching TRBD1 (6 bases). The CDR3 is CASSLVTDRPNEQFF. CDR3 in DNA: TGCGCCAGCAGCTTGGTGACTGACAGGCCGAATGAGCAGTTCTTC. Complete variable domain (other parts from reference TRBV5-1 and TRBJ2-1): KAGVTQTPRYLIKTRGQQVTLSCSPISGHRSVSWYQQTPGQGLQFLFEYFSETQRNKGNFPGRFSGRQFSNSRSEMNVSTLELGDSALYLCASSLVTDRPNEQFFGPGTRLTVL.